This T cell receptor (beta chain) was sequenced during a study of blood T cell repertoires in COVID-19. Study-level information: PBMCs, B-cell-depleted T cells, or T cells provided the cDNA or gDNA that made up the material.

CDR1 is MNHEY, CDR2 SMNVEV, per germline (reference sequence). The J segment lost 4 bases and the V segment lost 6 bases, leaving 13 bases of the junction unmatched. This CDR3 is built from 16 residues. Here immunoSEQ multiplex PCR was the method, and the copy in TCRdb shows in-frame clones only, minus some. The top ten clones hold 12% of a sample with 100,000 to 150,000 clones, about 85% of them seen once. The V and J genes are TRBV27 and TRBJ1-1; TRBD1 matches 8 bases. This sequence was found in a man aged 55-75 years with acute or convalescent COVID-19. The source material was peripheral blood. CDR3 sequence: CASSPPPGTGVTEAFF. CDR3 nucleotides: TGTGCCAGCAGCCCCCCTCCGGGGACAGGAGTCACTGAAGCTTTCTTT.